This T cell receptor (beta chain) was recorded in a study of T cell repertoires in cytomegalovirus infection (dated by TCRdb to between 2018 and 2020). Some background on the complete study: Recently identified HLA-C-restricted CMV epitopes, whose presentation resists viral immunomodulation, were targeted by peptide stimulations together with well-studied HLA-B-restricted epitopes. Donor HLA type was relevant to the analysis, as public TCR beta signatures indicated carriage of CMV infection together with the matching HLA type. General conclusions and limits of the study: Cumulative frequency of public TCR beta family members discriminated carriers of CMV infection plus the relevant HLA type in this cohort and an independent 352-donor cohort. The ex vivo response was dominated by HLA-C-restricted CMV-specific TCR beta clonotypes, which also provided the single most frequent clonotype in two of eight donors.

The sample holds a few counts of this clonotype. Its antigen has not been determined. Base-call qualities are not available, and no considerably larger clone is one nucleotide away. V ends up 4 bases short and J 2 bases short, with an unmatched junction base count of 5. From its cysteine to its phenylalanine, the CDR3 spans 15 amino acids. Only the CDR3 portion is preserved as DNA: 45 bases, with reading frame beginning at the first base. For CDR1 and CDR2, the germline V gene (reference sequence) lists MNHEY and SMNVEV. The treatment or condition tag for this specimen amounts to: in vitro stimulation with specific CMV peptide epitopes to enrich CMV-specific T cells. The instrument was an Illumina HiSeq 1500. The public reads were run again by TCRdb, first through fastp at Q25 and then through MiXCR, and only productive beta chains were kept. CDR3 protein duplicates are merged, each entry listing the most common genes and DNA. The sample contains 700,000 to 850,000 distinct CDR3 sequences, around a third of them found a single time. The biggest ten clones account for around an eighth of the sample.

The sample was cultured CD8+ T cells from PBMCs, taken from culture after CMV antigen stimulation. This TCR derives from a human donor in good health (CMV status not recorded). Some clones in this sample may be carry-over from other donors' samples. The V and J genes are TRBV27 and TRBJ2-1, with 7 bases in between that match TRBD2. At the DNA level, the sequence is TGTGCCAGCAGTTCCGGGGACTATCCCTACAATGAGCAGTTCTTC. Translated, this is CASSSGDYPYNEQFF.